These 7 T cell receptor beta chains were sequenced from one sample in a study of CD8+CD57+ T cells in acquired aplastic anemia. Patients selected for sequencing had displayed CD8+CD57+ cell expansion by flow cytometry. CDR3 and TCR beta VDJ profiling relied on genomic DNA as the template. Each CDR3 protein gets one entry after TCRdb re-called the reads with MiXCR. The repertoire has a few hundred thousand distinct CDR3 sequences, about a third of them found once; the top ten carry less than 0.85%. Sequencing input: sorted CD4+, CD8+, or CD8+CD57+ T cells (not recorded which) from PBMCs. Receptors originate from a human donor with aplastic anemia.

This clonotype was counted many times. The chain is built from TRBV5-1 and TRBJ2-7; TRBD2 matches 11 bases. The CDR3 has 14 residues. From germline, CDR1 is SGHRS and CDR2 YFSETQ. Unmatched junction bases numbered 4, after V lost 4 bases and J lost 4 bases. CDR3 residues: CASSPTSGAYEQYF. The CDR3 nucleotides are TGCGCCAGCAGCCCGACTAGCGGGGCGTACGAGCAGTACTTC. The full variable domain, in which reference TRBV5-1 and TRBJ2-7 provide the parts outside the CDR3, is KAGVTQTPRYLIKTRGQQVTLSCSPISGHRSVSWYQQTPGQGLQFLFEYFSETQRNKGNFPGRFSGRQFSNSRSEMNVSTLELGDSALYLCASSPTSGAYEQYFGPGTRLTVT.

For this clonotype: A much larger clone sits a single nucleotide away, making a read error possible. The gene calls are TRBV19 and TRBJ2-2; tentative D call: TRBD1 (6 bases). The CDR3 runs 15 residues. Germline CDR1 reads LNHDA; CDR2 reads SQIVND (reference sequence). The CDR3 bases are TGTACCAGTAAAATCGACAGGAGGAACACCGGGGAGCTGTTTTTT. Its translation: CTSKIDRRNTGELFF. Combining the CDR3 with reference TRBV19 and TRBJ2-2 gives the whole variable domain DGGITQSPKYLFRKEGQNVTLSCEQNLNHDAMYWYRQDPGQGLRLIYYSQIVNDFQKGDIAEGYSVSREKKESFPLTVTSAQKNPTAFYLCTSKIDRRNTGELFFGEGSRLTVL.

The DNA for the CDR3 is TGTGCCAGCAGCACAGCTACAGGGATCTCTGGAAACACCATATATTTT. Protein sequence: CASSTATGISGNTIYF. The genes are TRBV13 and TRBJ1-3; possible D gene TRBD1, 6 bases. V lost 5 bases, J lost 0 bases, and 14 bases lay in between. The CDR3 loop spans 16 amino acids. Germline lookup yields CDR1 PRHDT and CDR2 FYEKMQ (reference sequence).

The rearrangement links TRBV25-1 to TRBJ1-2, with 8 positions matching TRBD1. Trimming removed 6 bases from V and 4 bases from J; junction bases left unmatched: 16. Germline CDR1 MGHDK, CDR2 SYGVNS. This CDR3 has 17 residues. The CDR3 sequence is CASSPNPGQGQFYGYTF. The CDR3 coding sequence is TGTGCCAGCAGCCCAAATCCCGGACAGGGACAATTCTATGGCTACACCTTC.

This rearrangement joins TRBV19 to TRBJ2-1; 8 bases fit TRBD2. Losses at the gene ends were 4 bases for V and 4 bases for J; bases not matched to a gene: 12. Germline assignment: CDR1 LNHDA and CDR2 SQIVND (reference sequence). This CDR3 is built from 17 residues. The CDR3 DNA reads TGTGCCAGTAGTACTGGGGTAGCGGGATTGGGGTACAATGAGCAGTTCTTC. This encodes CASSTGVAGLGYNEQFF.

This clonotype was seen repeatedly, ten times or more. DNA of the CDR3: TGTGCCAGTATTACCGGTCACCACAGGGGGCTCGATGGCTACACCTTC. Encoded protein: CASITGHHRGLDGYTF. The rearrangement links TRBV19 to TRBJ1-2; 9 nucleotides agree with TRBD1. V lost 7 bases to trimming and J lost 6 bases; unmatched junction nucleotides: 15. The CDR3 spans 16 residues. CDR1 LNHDA and CDR2 SQIVND come from the germline V gene (reference sequence). The whole variable domain, filled in from reference TRBV19 and TRBJ1-2, reads DGGITQSPKYLFRKEGQNVTLSCEQNLNHDAMYWYRQDPGQGLRLIYYSQIVNDFQKGDIAEGYSVSREKKESFPLTVTSAQKNPTAFYLCASITGHHRGLDGYTFGSGTRLTVV.

Of note for this clonotype: A much larger clone is a single base away; this may be a read error. The chain combines TRBV19 with TRBJ2-7, with D uncertain. Trimming shortened V by 5 bases and J by 3 bases, and 11 bases separated the two germline ends. The CDR3 has 13 residues. Germline assignment: CDR1 LNHDA and CDR2 SQIVND (reference sequence). CDR3 nucleotide sequence: TGTGCCAGTAGTCCCCTGGGGTTCTACGAGCAGTACTTC. Amino acids: CASSPLGFYEQYF.